These 24 T cell receptor beta chains originate from one sample sequenced in a study of T cells in women clearing cervical HPV infection. The method was immunoSEQ multiplex PCR; TCRdb's version includes in-frame clones alone and lacks a portion of them. The table for this sample gives around 22,000 clones. Specimen: blood buffy coat. Receptors originate from a woman between 18 and 69 years old with a cervical HPV16 infection that either progressed to CIN3+ or cleared (not recorded which).

This clone is medium-sized (0.01 to 0.1%) by frequency. From the germline J gene comes the end of the CDR3, since the read stops 3 residues before it. The chain combines TRBV20-1 with TRBJ2-3, with TRBD2 as a possible D gene (6 bases). V lost 0 bases and J 0 bases, leaving 10 bases between the germline ends. Germline-derived CDR1 and CDR2 are DFQATT and SNEGSKA (reference sequence). The CDR3 is 15 residues long. The DNA read from the CDR3 is TGCAGTGCTAGAGATGCGGGAATGAGCACAGATACG. Translated: CSARDAGMSTDT. The full-length CDR3 reads as CSARDAGMSTDTQYF.

Details on this clone: The sequence runs out 3 residues before the end of the CDR3; the remainder is reconstructed from the germline J gene. The chain couples TRBV5-1 to TRBJ1-1, with a weak D call TRBD1 (5 bases). Germline CDR1 and CDR2: SGHRS and YFSETQ. Trimming removed 0 bases from V and 3 bases from J, with 15 bases in between. The CDR3 totals 16 residues. CDR3 residues: CASSLVGGVPDTEAFF. The CDR3 DNA, read in part, is TGCGCCAGCAGCTTGGTTGGAGGGGTCCCCGACACTGAA.

In the case of this clone: The CDR3 extends 3 residues past the end of the read, so its final part is completed from the germline J gene. The chain employs TRBV20-1 and TRBJ2-2; the D is unclear. The CDR3 runs 15 residues. Germline values: CDR1 DFQATT, CDR2 SNEGSKA (reference sequence). The chain's CDR3 is CSARDIARSNSPLFF. The DNA read from the CDR3 is TGCAGTGCTAGAGATATCGCCAGGAGTAATTCACCG.

Regarding this clone: Coverage ceases 3 residues before the CDR3 finishes, and the germline J gene fills in the end. This sequence joins TRBV18 and TRBJ2-3; 13 bases are shared with TRBD2. The ends lost 6 bases at V and 2 bases at J; junction bases unmatched: 11. The germline gives CDR1 KGHSH, CDR2 LQKENI. There are 18 residues in the CDR3. The CDR3 here is CASSPGLTSGGNTDTQYF. The part of the CDR3 DNA that was read is TGTGCCAGCTCTCCCGGGCTGACTAGCGGGGGGAACACAGATACG.

About this clone: The CDR3 end lies 3 residues beyond the end of the read and is filled in from the germline J gene. The V call is TRBV7-9, the J call TRBJ1-2; the match to TRBD1 covers 7 bases. The germline V gene encodes CDR1 SEHNR and CDR2 FQNEAQ (reference sequence). The CDR3 is made up of 13 amino acids. The CDR3 sequence is CASSQRGQDTYTF. The DNA read from the CDR3 is TGTGCCAGCAGCCAACGAGGACAGGATACC. The entire variable domain, with the rest obtained from reference TRBV7-9 and TRBJ1-2, is as follows: DTGVSQNPRHKITKRGQNVTFRCDPISEHNRLYWYRQTLGQGPEFLTYFQNEAQLEKSRLLSDRFSAERPKGSFSTLEIQRTEQGDSAMYLCASSQRGQDTYTFGSGTRLTVV.

Concerning this clone: The read ends 3 residues before the CDR3 terminus; that terminus is restored from the germline J gene. The chain has TRBV7-6 and TRBJ2-1; 7 bases align to TRBD1. CDR1 SGHVS and CDR2 FNYEAQ come from the germline V gene. CDR3 length: 14 amino acids. V gave up 5 bases and J gave up 9 bases; unmatched junction bases: 10. This CDR3 is CASSPSSHRGEQFF. CDR3 DNA (partial): TGTGCCAGCAGCCCCTCATCCCACAGGGGTGAG.

A word on this clone: Read data end 3 residues before the CDR3 end; the end is taken from the germline J gene. V gene TRBV7-9 combines with J gene TRBJ2-3, with TRBD1 matching 8 bases. This CDR3 is 14 amino acids long. Germline V gives CDR1 SEHNR, CDR2 FQNEAQ (reference sequence). Trimming took 7 bases from V and 3 from J; bases not matched to a gene: 6. This chain's CDR3 is CASTLDRGTDTQYF. The part of the CDR3 DNA that was read is TGTGCCAGCACCCTCGACAGGGGTACAGATACG.

Concerning this clone: Read coverage stops 3 residues before the CDR3 terminus; the germline J gene supplies the remainder. The chain combines TRBV7-2 with TRBJ2-3; TRBD1 is a possible D gene (5 bases). The length of the CDR3 is 15 residues. Germline V gene data show CDR1 as SGHTA and CDR2 as FQGNSA. The V and J ends lost 0 bases and 1 base respectively, with 8 bases between them. The sequenced CDR3 bases are TGTGCCAGCAGCTTAGCCGGCAGGGGCACAGATACG. Translated: CASSLAGRGTDT. The full-length CDR3 reads as CASSLAGRGTDTQYF.

Concerning this clone: The CDR3 end falls 3 residues outside the read, so it is completed with the germline J gene. The chain is built from TRBV7-3 and TRBJ2-3; 7 positions match TRBD2. The germline CDR1 and CDR2 sequences are SGHTA and FQGTGA. The CDR3 covers 15 residues. The sequenced CDR3 bases are TGTGCCAGCAGCTTAGGGGTAGCGGGCCAAGAGACG. Amino acid sequence: CASSLGVAGQET. The CDR3, in full, reads CASSLGVAGQETQYF. The full variable domain, in which reference TRBV7-3 and TRBJ2-3 provide the parts outside the CDR3, is GAGVSQTPSNKVTEKGKYVELRCDPISGHTALYWYRQSLGQGPEFLIYFQGTGAADDSGLPNDRFFAVRPEGSVSTLKIQRTERGDSAVYLCASSLGVAGQETQYFGPGTRLTVL.

Points on this clone: The read gets to within 3 residues of the CDR3 end, and the germline J gene fills in the rest. This sequence joins TRBV20-1 and TRBJ1-3; D call uncertain. V shed 6 bases and J shed 0 bases, with 15 bases lying between them. In germline, CDR1 is DFQATT, CDR2 SNEGSKA (reference sequence). CDR3 size: 15 residues. The sequenced part of the CDR3 DNA is TGCAGTGCCCCCGACGTGCGGGGCTCTGGAAACACC. Its translation is CSAPDVRGSGNT. The full CDR3 protein is CSAPDVRGSGNTIYF.

On this clone: The read finishes 3 residues shy of the CDR3 end, and the germline J gene is used to complete it. The chain uses TRBV20-1 and TRBJ1-4, with D possibly matching TRBD1 (6 bases). Looked up from germline, CDR1 is DFQATT and CDR2 is SNEGSKA (reference sequence). The CDR3 totals 13 residues. CDR3 amino acids: CSAPPQGNSPLFF. The DNA read from the CDR3 is TGCAGTGCCCCCCCCCAGGGGAATTCACCA.

Its frequency marks this clone as medium-sized. The CDR3 end is not reached by the read, which stops 3 residues before it; the germline J gene fills it in. The genes are TRBV6-2 or TRBV6-3 and TRBJ2-7; tentative D call: TRBD1 (5 bases). Germline CDR1 MNHEY, CDR2 SVGEGT. There are 17 residues in the CDR3. The V and J ends lost 6 bases and 0 bases respectively, with 21 bases between them. The covered CDR3 bases are TGTGCCAGCAGCCTGCAGGGATCCAACCATATCTCCTACGAG. Translated: CASSLQGSNHISYE. The full CDR3 reads CASSLQGSNHISYEQYF.

Note on this clone: The sequence runs out 3 residues before the end of the CDR3; the remainder is reconstructed from the germline J gene. The rearrangement uses TRBV20-1 and TRBJ2-2, with 9 bases matching TRBD2. The V segment lost 4 bases and the J segment 3 bases; nucleotides outside the gene matches: 9. Germline CDR1 and CDR2: DFQATT and SNEGSKA (reference sequence). The CDR3 is 16 amino acids. The CDR3 DNA, read in part, is TGCAGTGCTATGATAGCGGGAGCGGGGTACACCGGGGAG. Amino acids: CSAMIAGAGYTGE. The full CDR3 sequence reads CSAMIAGAGYTGELFF.

About this clone: Read coverage stops 3 residues before the CDR3 terminus; the germline J gene supplies the remainder. The genes are TRBV19 and TRBJ2-2; 7 bases match TRBD1. The V gene's germline CDR1 is LNHDA and CDR2 SQIVND (reference sequence). The J segment lost 1 base and the V segment lost 4 bases, leaving 6 bases of the junction unmatched. There are 16 residues in the CDR3. CDR3 bases read: TGTGCCAGTAGTAAAAGACAGGGCCTGAACACCGGGGAG. This gives the protein CASSKRQGLNTGE. The CDR3 reads in full as CASSKRQGLNTGELFF.

A remark on this clone: The observed sequence ends 3 residues before the CDR3 terminus, with the missing tail filled in from the germline J gene. The chain recombines TRBV30 with TRBJ1-2, with unresolved D. Per the germline V gene, CDR1 is GTSNPN and CDR2 is SVGIG (reference sequence). The CDR3 is 13 residues long. CDR3 DNA (partial): TGTGCCTGGAGGGGTAGCGGGCGCAATGAC. Amino acids: CAWRGSGRND. The full CDR3 protein is CAWRGSGRNDYTF.

The CDR3 DNA, read in part, is TGTGCCAGTAAGAGACAGGGTGACTACGAC. It yields the protein CASKRQGDYD. The whole CDR3 sequence is CASKRQGDYDYTF. This chain links TRBV19 with TRBJ1-2; 7 nucleotides match TRBD1. Sequencing ends 3 residues short of the CDR3 end; the germline J gene provides the rest. The CDR3 has 13 residues. CDR1 and CDR2 (germline): LNHDA, SQIVND (reference sequence).

Concerning this clone itself: The CDR3 goes on 3 residues after the read ends, and that part is filled in from the germline J gene. This sequence joins TRBV19 and TRBJ2-3; D may be TRBD2 (7 bases). The CDR3 consists of 15 residues. The germline V gene has CDR1 LNHDA and CDR2 SQIVND (reference sequence). The CDR3 sequence is CASSIVNREGGTQYF. Partial CDR3 DNA: TGTGCCAGTAGTATTGTCAACAGGGAGGGTGGGACG.

With respect to this clone: The CDR3 end is not reached by the read, which stops 3 residues before it; the germline J gene fills it in. This sequence joins TRBV7-2 and TRBJ1-2; unclear D gene. The CDR3 runs 13 residues. Germline CDR1 is SGHTA and CDR2 is FQGNSA. The CDR3 here is CASSTLQTYDYTF. The CDR3 DNA, read in part, is TGTGCCAGCAGCACCTTACAGACCTACGAC.

Comments on this clone: The CDR3 end falls 3 residues outside the read, so it is completed with the germline J gene. The chain couples TRBV2 to TRBJ1-6, with 7 bases aligning to TRBD1. Germline CDR1 SNHLY, CDR2 FYNNEI. V shed 6 bases and J 7 bases; nucleotides not matched to a gene: 9. CDR3 length equals 15 residues. Here the CDR3 reads CASRDRDNQNSPLHF. Partial CDR3 DNA: TGTGCCAGCAGAGACAGGGACAATCAAAATTCACCC.

Turning to this clone: One junction end does not reproduce the germline sequence, and a read error may be involved. The DNA ends 3 residues before the CDR3 does, and the rest of the CDR3 is filled in from the germline J gene. This rearrangement joins TRBV18 to TRBJ1-2, with a possible D match to TRBD1 (5 bases). The CDR3 covers 13 residues. Germline V gives CDR1 KGHSH, CDR2 LQKENI. The DNA read from the CDR3 is TGTGCCAGCCCACCGGGGGGAGACCGTGGC. Encoded protein: CASPPGGDRG. The complete CDR3 protein is CASPPGGDRGYTF.

Worth noting for this clone: The CDR3 is cut off 3 residues early in the read; its end comes from the germline J gene. The rearrangement links TRBV5-4 to TRBJ1-6; D gene unclear. The germline V gene has CDR1 SGHNT and CDR2 YYREEE (reference sequence). V lost 1 base and J lost 0, with 5 bases in between. CDR3 size: 15 residues. Partial CDR3 DNA: TGTGCCAGCAGCTTGTCCAGCTCCTATAATTCACCC. This gives the protein CASSLSSSYNSP. The entire CDR3 protein is CASSLSSSYNSPLHF.

Details on this clone: The read ends 3 residues shy of where the CDR3 ends; the end is completed using the germline J gene. The chain recombines TRBV5-1 with TRBJ2-1, with 7 bases aligning to TRBD1. The CDR3 contains 15 residues. J was trimmed by 8 bases and V by 0 bases; bases with no gene match: 8. Per the germline V gene, CDR1 is SGHRS and CDR2 is YFSETQ. The part of the CDR3 DNA that was read is TGCGCCAGCAGCTTGGAGGGGGCTGTGATGTATGAG. It encodes CASSLEGAVMYE. The whole CDR3 protein is CASSLEGAVMYEQFF.

With regard to this clone: Read coverage stops 3 residues before the CDR3 terminus; the germline J gene supplies the remainder. The gene calls are TRBV19 and TRBJ2-3; D perhaps matches TRBD2 (6 bases). Germline CDR1 is LNHDA and CDR2 is SQIVND (reference sequence). The CDR3 is made up of 15 amino acids. Between the trimmed V and J ends, which lost 3 bases and 4 bases, there was a span of 14 bases. This chain's CDR3 is CASSMEGRSADTQYF. CDR3 bases read: TGTGCCAGTAGTATGGAGGGTCGTTCCGCAGATACG.

A remark on this clone: The sequenced fragment ends 3 residues before the CDR3 boundary, so the rest is inferred from the germline J gene. The J gene is TRBJ2-7, the V gene TRBV4-1, with 9 positions matching TRBD1. The CDR3 extends over 14 amino acids. Trimming took 2 bases from V and 6 from J; bases not matched to a gene: 5. Germline CDR1 MGHRA, CDR2 YSYEKL. The CDR3 sequence is CASSQIDRGGEQYF. CDR3 DNA, as far as it was read: TGCGCCAGCAGCCAAATAGACAGGGGGGGCGAG.